The 6 T cell receptor beta chains given below trace back to one sample, sequenced in a study of cytomegalovirus exposure and HLA in healthy donors. Primers included in the PCR were 60 Vbeta and 13 Jbeta primers. The data were produced by immunoSEQ multiplex PCR, yet TCRdb's version contains in-frame clones alone and is incomplete. The sample records 120,000 to 150,000 clones, 60% to 85% being singletons. Input material: PBMCs. The receptors come from a male donor in good health and CMV-seropositive.

This clone was recorded a few times. The V and J genes are TRBV28 and TRBJ2-7; D is perhaps TRBD2 (6 bases). The V and J ends lost 6 bases and 2 bases respectively, with 17 bases between them. CDR1 MDHEN and CDR2 SYDVKM come from the germline V gene. This CDR3 comprises 15 residues. CDR3 in amino acids: CASSRSGASTYEQYF. The DNA for the CDR3 is TGTGCCAGCAGCCGTAGCGGAGCAAGCACCTACGAGCAGTACTTC.

The chain is built from TRBV5-6 and TRBJ2-7; TRBD2 matches at 9 bases. Trimming at V came to 1 base and at J to 3 bases, leaving 8 bases not matched to a gene. Germline V gene sequence: CDR1 SGHDT, CDR2 YYEEEE. There are 16 residues in the CDR3. CDR3 region: CASSLYGGTSLYEQYF. DNA of the CDR3: TGTGCCAGCAGCTTGTATGGGGGGACTAGCCTCTACGAGCAGTACTTC. The full variable domain, with the rest looked up from reference TRBV5-6 and TRBJ2-7, is DAGVTQSPTHLIKTRGQQVTLRCSPKSGHDTVSWYQQALGQGPQFIFQYYEEEERQRGNFPDRFSGHQFPNYSSELNVNALLLGDSALYLCASSLYGGTSLYEQYFGPGTRLTVT.

The chain's CDR3 is CASSRQGATNEKLFF. As DNA, the CDR3 is TGCGCCAGCAGCCGCCAGGGGGCAACTAATGAAAAACTGTTTTTT. The chain joins TRBV4-1 to TRBJ1-4; 7 bases match TRBD1. This CDR3 comprises 15 residues. From germline, CDR1 is MGHRA and CDR2 YSYEKL. The J segment lost 0 bases and the V segment lost 4 bases, leaving 2 bases of the junction unmatched.

This sequence joins TRBV5-1 and TRBJ2-1; D remains ambiguous. Germline V gives CDR1 SGHRS, CDR2 YFSETQ. The V end was cut by 6 bases, the J end by 8 bases, with 12 bases between. The length of the CDR3 is 12 residues. CDR3 nucleotides: TGCGCCAGCACCTCCAATCGAGATGAGCAGTTCTTC. It is translated as CASTSNRDEQFF.

This chain links TRBV15 with TRBJ1-2, with no clear D. V lost 0 bases, J lost 3 bases, and 14 bases lay in between. The V gene's germline CDR1 is LNHNV and CDR2 YYDKDF (reference sequence). This CDR3 is built from 16 residues. The CDR3 bases are TGTGCCACCAGCAGAGATCGTTTGAACTGGTACTATGGCTACACCTTC. Translated, it gives CATSRDRLNWYYGYTF.

This clone was seen a handful of times. The CDR3 DNA is TGCGCCAGCAGCCAATGGACAGGGAGGACCACTGAAGCTTTCTTT. The encoded protein is CASSQWTGRTTEAFF. V gene TRBV4-3 combines with J gene TRBJ1-1; 8 bases map to TRBD1. With V trimmed by 2 bases and J by 4 bases, 6 bases remained unmatched. From germline, CDR1 is LGHNA and CDR2 YSLEER. The CDR3 consists of 15 residues.